The T cell receptor (beta chain) under discussion was sequenced for a study of T cells after yellow fever vaccination. Study observations and caveats: Subsequent booster samples again held most clones from primary vaccination (more than 95% CD4, nearly 90% CD8). A small share of clonotypes appeared in both CD4 and CD8 compartments.

This clonotype appeared many times. Its antigen is unknown. The CDR3 totals 13 residues. Germline-derived CDR1 and CDR2 are SGHRS and YFSETQ. The V end was cut by 5 bases, the J end by 3 bases, with 11 bases between. Template switching by 5'RACE produced TCR cDNA, adding a universal primer site and UMIs. TCRdb called the 5' RACE reads again in MiXCR, with one record for every CDR3 protein. The data contain over 200,000 distinct CDR3 sequences, around 6.7% of them singletons. This receptor was taken from a young man who received the YFV17D yellow fever vaccine. The chain recombines TRBV5-1 with TRBJ1-2; D uncertain. Sequenced here: CD4+ T cells sorted from PBMCs, sampled on the day of the yellow fever booster vaccination. CDR3 nucleotides: TGCGCCAGCAGTCAGGACGGGGACTATGGCTACACCTTC. Translated, it gives CASSQDGDYGYTF.